This T cell receptor (beta chain) came from a study of blood T cell repertoires in COVID-19. Overall study context: PBMCs, B-cell-depleted T cells, or T cells were the source of the cDNA or gDNA that made up the material.

The method was immunoSEQ multiplex PCR; TCRdb's version includes in-frame clones alone and lacks a portion of them. The sample carries about 180,000 clones, approximately 82% recorded once. This CDR3 is 14 amino acids long. Per the germline V gene, CDR1 is ENHRY and CDR2 is SYGVKD. V was trimmed by 2 bases and J by 2 bases, leaving 9 bases between them. Residents of about two dozen US areas, aged about 18 to 89 years, made up the participants. Assignment of participants to cohorts was predicated upon participant-reported clinical history. Resolution of symptoms, clearance, or two negative PCRs was present in recovered Cohort 3 donors.

Sequences were obtained from PBMCs or T cells enriched from blood (not recorded which). This clonotype was obtained from a woman aged 45-60 years who had recovered from COVID-19. The chain couples TRBV10-3 to TRBJ2-5; weak D call: TRBD1 (5 bases). The CDR3: CAISERQGQETQYF. CDR3 bases: TGTGCCATCAGTGAGCGTCAGGGACAAGAGACCCAGTACTTC.